This is a list of T cell receptor beta chains from one sample in a study of response to subunit inactivated influenza vaccine. TCRdb processed the RT-PCR reads anew with MiXCR; each CDR3 protein has one entry. The data hold about 180,000 distinct CDR3 sequences, with about 10% observed a single time. Sequencing was performed on CD8+ T cells sorted from PBMCs, taken around 25 months after vaccination. The receptors were sampled from a man aged 50 to 69 who received an inactivated influenza vaccine. CDR3s include the opening cysteine and the closing phenylalanine or tryptophan. A D gene is named only where the DNA matches it firmly. Some rows mark clone size as missing; the rest say once, few, many or name a class of expanded clone.

v_gene	j_gene	abundance	d_gene	CDR3nt	CDR3aa
TRBV6-5	TRBJ1-6	few	-	TGTGCCAGCAGTTACTCGACGGGAATGAATTCACCCCTCCACTTT	CASSYSTGMNSPLHF
TRBV11-2	TRBJ1-2	few	-	TGTGCCAGCAGCTCCGTTGAATTAGCTAACTATGGCTACACCTTC	CASSSVELANYGYTF
TRBV5-1	TRBJ2-1	-	-	TGCGCCAGCAGCAGCGGCCGCATCGATGAGCAGTTCTTC	CASSSGRIDEQFF
TRBV20-1	TRBJ2-3	few	TRBD2	TGCAGTGCTCCCTTTTATGTAGCGGGTCAGAGTGGGGAAGAAGATACGCAGTATTTT	CSAPFYVAGQSGEEDTQYF
TRBV27	TRBJ2-1	-	-	TGTGCCAGCAGTTTTATGATTAGCCTCTACAATGAGCAGTTCTTC	CASSFMISLYNEQFF
TRBV4-1	TRBJ2-3	-	TRBD1	TGCGCCAGCAGCCCGGCGACAGGGGTCAGGGATACGCAGTATTTT	CASSPATGVRDTQYF
TRBV6-2/TRBV6-3	TRBJ2-1	many	-	TGTGCCAGCAGTTACAGCCCATACAATGAGCAGTTCTTC	CASSYSPYNEQFF
TRBV30	TRBJ2-1	-	TRBD2	TGTGCCGGCGGGGGGGTCCCTTCGTACAATGAGCAGTTCTTC	CAGGGVPSYNEQFF
TRBV20-1	TRBJ2-1	few	TRBD2	TGCAGTGCGGGGGGGGTGACTGTACACAATGAGCAGTTCTTC	CSAGGVTVHNEQFF
TRBV4-1	TRBJ2-7	few	-	TGCGCCAGCAGCCAGTCCATCTCCTACGAGCAGTACTTC	CASSQSISYEQYF
TRBV7-9	TRBJ2-5	-	-	TGTGCCAGCAGCACAACGATGGGGCAAGAGACCCAGTACTTC	CASSTTMGQETQYF
TRBV25-1	TRBJ2-7	few	-	TGTGCCAGCAGTGGAATAGGGCGATCCTACGAGCAGTACTTC	CASSGIGRSYEQYF
TRBV27	TRBJ2-3	-	TRBD1	TGTGCCAGCAGGGCACAGGGGTGGAGCACAGATACGCAGTATTTT	CASRAQGWSTDTQYF
TRBV11-2	TRBJ2-4	-	-	TGTGCCAGCAGCTTAGGTTCCGGCAAAAACATTCAGTACTTC	CASSLGSGKNIQYF
TRBV11-2	TRBJ1-2	-	-	TGTGCCAGCACCTTAATTTCGGACCCCTATGGCTACACCTTC	CASTLISDPYGYTF
TRBV29-1	TRBJ1-2	few	-	TGCAGCGTCCCTCGGGACGAAAAATATGGCTACACCTTC	CSVPRDEKYGYTF
TRBV4-2	TRBJ2-3	-	-	TGTGCCAGCAGCCAAGAATGGACTCCAACAGATACGCAGTATTTT	CASSQEWTPTDTQYF
TRBV6-5	TRBJ2-1	many	-	TGTGCCAGCACCTCGGACAGAAATGAGCAGTTCTTC	CASTSDRNEQFF
TRBV6-1	TRBJ2-5	-	-	TGTGCCAGCAGCACTGGAGGGCCGGGAGAGACCCAGTACTTC	CASSTGGPGETQYF
TRBV29-1	TRBJ2-3	many	-	TGCAGCGTGGCGGACGGCACAGATACGCAGTATTTT	CSVADGTDTQYF
TRBV6-2/TRBV6-3	TRBJ2-1	few	TRBD2	TGTGCCAGCAGTTACTCGATAGGGACTAGCGGGCCCAATGAGCAGTTCTTC	CASSYSIGTSGPNEQFF
TRBV4-1	TRBJ1-1	many	-	TGCGCCAGCAGCCCCTCCAAGGGGTACGCAGCTTTCTTT	CASSPSKGYAAFF
TRBV4-2	TRBJ2-7	-	-	TGTGCCAGCAGCCAAACGGGACTCTCCTCCTACGAGCAGTACTTC	CASSQTGLSSYEQYF